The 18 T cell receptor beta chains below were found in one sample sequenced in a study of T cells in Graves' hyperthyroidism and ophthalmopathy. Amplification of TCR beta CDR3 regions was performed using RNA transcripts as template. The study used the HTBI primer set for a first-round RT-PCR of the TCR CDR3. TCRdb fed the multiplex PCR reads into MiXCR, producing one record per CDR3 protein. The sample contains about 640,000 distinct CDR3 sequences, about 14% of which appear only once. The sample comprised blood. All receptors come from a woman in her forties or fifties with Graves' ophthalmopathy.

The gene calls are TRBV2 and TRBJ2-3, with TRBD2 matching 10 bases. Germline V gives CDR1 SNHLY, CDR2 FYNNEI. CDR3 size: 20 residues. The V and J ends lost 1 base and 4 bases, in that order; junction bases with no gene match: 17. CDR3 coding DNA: TGTGCCAGCAGTGAAGTTGTGCGGGGTCTAGCGGGAGCCAACGCAGATACGCAGTATTTT. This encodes CASSEVVRGLAGANADTQYF.

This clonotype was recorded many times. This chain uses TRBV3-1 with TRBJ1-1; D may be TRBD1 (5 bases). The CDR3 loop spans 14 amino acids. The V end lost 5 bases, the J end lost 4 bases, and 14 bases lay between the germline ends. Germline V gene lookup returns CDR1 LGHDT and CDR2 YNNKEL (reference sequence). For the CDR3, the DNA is TGTGCCAGCAGCAGCAGGGAGGCGGCCACTGAAGCTTTCTTT. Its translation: CASSSREAATEAFF.

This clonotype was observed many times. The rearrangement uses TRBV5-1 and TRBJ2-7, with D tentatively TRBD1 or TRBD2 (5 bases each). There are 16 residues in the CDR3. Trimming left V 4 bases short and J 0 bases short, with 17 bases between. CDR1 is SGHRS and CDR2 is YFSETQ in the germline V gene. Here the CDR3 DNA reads TGCGCCAGCAGCCTTGCCGGGACGGCTATCTCCTACGAGCAGTACTTC. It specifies CASSLAGTAISYEQYF.

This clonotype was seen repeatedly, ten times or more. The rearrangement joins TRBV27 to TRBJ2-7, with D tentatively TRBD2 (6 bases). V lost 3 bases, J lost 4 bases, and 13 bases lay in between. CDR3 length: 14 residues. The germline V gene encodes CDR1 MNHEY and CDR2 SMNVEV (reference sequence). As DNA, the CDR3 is TGTGCCAGCAGTTTTCGGGGGATGAGGTACGAGCAGTACTTC. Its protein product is CASSFRGMRYEQYF.

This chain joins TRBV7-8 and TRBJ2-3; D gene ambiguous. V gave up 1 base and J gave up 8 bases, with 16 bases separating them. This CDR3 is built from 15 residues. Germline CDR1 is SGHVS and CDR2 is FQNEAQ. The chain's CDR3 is CASSLGGNPTGTQYF. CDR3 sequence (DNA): TGTGCCAGCAGCTTAGGAGGCAACCCCACGGGTACGCAGTATTTT. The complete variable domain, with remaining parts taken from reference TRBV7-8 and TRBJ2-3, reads GAGVSQSPRYKVAKRGQDVALRCDPISGHVSLFWYQQALGQGPEFLTYFQNEAQLDKSGLPSDRFFAERPEGSVSTLKIQRTQQEDSAVYLCASSLGGNPTGTQYFGPGTRLTVL.

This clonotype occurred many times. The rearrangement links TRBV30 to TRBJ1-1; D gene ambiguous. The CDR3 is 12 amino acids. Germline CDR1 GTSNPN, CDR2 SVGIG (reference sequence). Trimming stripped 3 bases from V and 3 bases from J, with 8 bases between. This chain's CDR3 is CAWSPSDTEAFF. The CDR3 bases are TGTGCCTGGAGCCCCTCGGACACTGAAGCTTTCTTT.

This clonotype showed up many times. The CDR3 DNA reads as TGTGCCAGCAGTTTGGGGACTAGCGGGAGTGGGAGGGAGCTGTTTTTT. Translation: CASSLGTSGSGRELFF. The chain couples TRBV27 to TRBJ2-2, with TRBD2 matching 14 bases. Trimming at V came to 3 bases and at J to 9 bases, leaving 6 bases not matched to a gene. This CDR3 is built from 16 residues. Looked up from germline, CDR1 is MNHEY and CDR2 is SMNVEV (reference sequence).

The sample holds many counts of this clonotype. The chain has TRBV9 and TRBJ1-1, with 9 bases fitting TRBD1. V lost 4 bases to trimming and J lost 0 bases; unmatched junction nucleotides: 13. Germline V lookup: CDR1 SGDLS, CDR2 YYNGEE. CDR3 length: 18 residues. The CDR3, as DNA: TGTGCCAGCAGCCCGGGGACAGGGAAAGGTCGCATGAACACTGAAGCTTTCTTT. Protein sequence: CASSPGTGKGRMNTEAFF.

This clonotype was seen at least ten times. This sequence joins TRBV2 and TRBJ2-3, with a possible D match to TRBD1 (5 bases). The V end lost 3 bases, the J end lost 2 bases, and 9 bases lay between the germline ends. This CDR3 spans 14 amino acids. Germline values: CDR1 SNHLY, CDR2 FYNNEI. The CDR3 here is CASSEAGFTDTQYF. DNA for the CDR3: TGTGCCAGCAGTGAGGCAGGGTTCACAGATACGCAGTATTTT.

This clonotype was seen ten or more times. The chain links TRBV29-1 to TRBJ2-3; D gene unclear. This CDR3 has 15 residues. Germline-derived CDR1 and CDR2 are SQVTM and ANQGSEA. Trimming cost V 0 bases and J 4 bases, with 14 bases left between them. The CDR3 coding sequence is TGCAGCGTTGAAGACACCCTTCGGCGGCCAGATACGCAGTATTTT. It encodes CSVEDTLRRPDTQYF.

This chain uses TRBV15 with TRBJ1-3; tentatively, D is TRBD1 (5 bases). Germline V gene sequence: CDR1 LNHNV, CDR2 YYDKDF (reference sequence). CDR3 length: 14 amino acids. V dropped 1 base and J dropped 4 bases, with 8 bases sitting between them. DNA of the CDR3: TGTGCCACCAGCAGAGCAGGGTCGGGAAACACCATATATTTT. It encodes CATSRAGSGNTIYF.

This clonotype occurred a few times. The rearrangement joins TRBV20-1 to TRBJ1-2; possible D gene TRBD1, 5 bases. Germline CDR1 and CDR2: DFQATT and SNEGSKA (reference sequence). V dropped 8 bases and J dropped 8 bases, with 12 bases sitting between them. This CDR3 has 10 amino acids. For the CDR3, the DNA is TGCAGTTCCCATGAGGGGGGCTACACCTTC. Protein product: CSSHEGGYTF.

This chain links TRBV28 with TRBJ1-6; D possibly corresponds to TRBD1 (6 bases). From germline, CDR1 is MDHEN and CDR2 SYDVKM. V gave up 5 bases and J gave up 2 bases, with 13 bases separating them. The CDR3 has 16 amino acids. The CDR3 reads CASSPPGGPYNSPLHF. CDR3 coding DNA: TGTGCCAGCAGTCCTCCGGGGGGCCCCTATAATTCACCCCTCCACTTT.

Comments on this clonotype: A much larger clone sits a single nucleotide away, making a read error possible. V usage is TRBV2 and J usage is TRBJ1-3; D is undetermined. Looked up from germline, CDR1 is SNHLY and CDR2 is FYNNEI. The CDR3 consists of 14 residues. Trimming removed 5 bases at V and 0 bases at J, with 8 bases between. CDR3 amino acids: CASSFLSSGNTIYF. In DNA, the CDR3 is TGTGCCAGCAGTTTCCTGAGCTCTGGAAACACCATATATTTT.

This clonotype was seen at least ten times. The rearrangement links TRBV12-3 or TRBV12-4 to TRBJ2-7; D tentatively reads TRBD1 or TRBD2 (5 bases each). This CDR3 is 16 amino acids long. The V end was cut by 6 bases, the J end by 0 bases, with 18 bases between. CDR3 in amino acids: CASRDLETDFSYEQYF. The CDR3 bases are TGTGCCAGCAGGGACTTAGAGACAGATTTCTCCTACGAGCAGTACTTC.

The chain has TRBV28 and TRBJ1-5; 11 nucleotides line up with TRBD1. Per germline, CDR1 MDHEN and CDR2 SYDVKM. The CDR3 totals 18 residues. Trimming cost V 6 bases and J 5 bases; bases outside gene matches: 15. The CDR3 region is CASRRPGQGVGAYQPQHF. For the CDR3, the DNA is TGTGCCAGCAGGCGCCCGGGACAGGGGGTCGGAGCCTATCAGCCCCAGCATTTT.

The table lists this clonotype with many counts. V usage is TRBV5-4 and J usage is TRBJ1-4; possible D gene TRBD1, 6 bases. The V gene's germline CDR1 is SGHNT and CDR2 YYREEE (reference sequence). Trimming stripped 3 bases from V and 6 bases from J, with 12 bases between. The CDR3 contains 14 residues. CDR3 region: CASSSRKGDEKLFF. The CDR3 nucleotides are TGTGCCAGCAGCTCCAGGAAGGGGGATGAAAAACTGTTTTTT.

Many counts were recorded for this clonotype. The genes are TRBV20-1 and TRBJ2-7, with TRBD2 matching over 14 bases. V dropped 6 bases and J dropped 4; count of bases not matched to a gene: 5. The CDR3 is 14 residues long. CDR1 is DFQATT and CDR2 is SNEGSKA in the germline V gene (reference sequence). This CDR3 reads CSALRLAGGYEQYF. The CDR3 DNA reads TGCAGTGCCCTTCGACTAGCGGGAGGGTACGAGCAGTACTTC.